Reported below is one TCR beta chain. Its matching antigen is unknown. Profiled with immunoSEQ multiplex PCR; TCRdb holds only in-frame clones, not every one. The sample includes hundreds of thousands of clones, approximately 96% of them seen just once. Trimming took 6 bases from V and 5 from J; bases not matched to a gene: 6. CDR1 is SGDLS and CDR2 is YYNGEE in the germline V gene. The CDR3 spans 14 residues. This sample is drawn from a study of shared clonotypes between healthy human individuals. Notes on the study in general: Sharing across four donors was seen in roughly 5.2% of naive CD4 clonotypes. Clonotype sharing among donors was thought likely to change with sequencing depth.

Naive CD8 populations comprised CD45RO-negative cells positively selected for CCR7, excluding terminally differentiated effector memory CD45RA+ cells. The chain combines TRBV9 with TRBJ2-1; 9 bases fit TRBD2. The receptor was derived from a woman aged 25 to 45 in good health. The specimen was naive CD8+ T cells sorted from blood. CDR3 amino acids: CASNGGRADNEQFF. As DNA, the CDR3 is TGTGCCAGCAATGGCGGGAGGGCCGACAATGAGCAGTTCTTC. The full variable domain, in which reference TRBV9 and TRBJ2-1 provide the parts outside the CDR3, is DSGVTQTPKHLITATGQRVTLRCSPRSGDLSVYWYQQSLDQGLQFLIQYYNGEERAKGNILERFSAQQFPDLHSELNLSSLELGDSALYFCASNGGRADNEQFFGPGTRLTVL.